This T cell receptor beta chain was profiled in a study of blood T cell repertoires in COVID-19. Study-level information: The United States, Italy and Spain supplied acute and convalescent COVID-19 samples.

The CDR3 length is 14 residues. Germline V CDR1 and CDR2: MNHEY, SVGAGI. V shed 2 bases and J shed 6 bases, with 13 bases lying between them. Participant-given clinical history determined each cohort assignment. In the original workflow: Researchers report that nucleated cell counts were estimated from reference gene primer amplification. Sequenced by immunoSEQ multiplex PCR; TCRdb stores in-frame clones only, minus some. The DNA was the basis for D and trimming; V, J and clone size are from that table. This sample carries approximately 400,000 clones, roughly 80% of them seen once, and the ten largest clones take 5.1%.

The source of this sequence is a woman in her 50s who had recovered from COVID-19. The sample comprised PBMCs or T cells enriched from blood (not recorded which). This chain joins TRBV6-5 and TRBJ1-1, with no clear D. DNA for the CDR3: TGTGCCAGCAGTTACGGACCCCCGGGGTCTGAAGCTTTCTTT. Translation gives CASSYGPPGSEAFF.